The next 2 T cell receptor beta chains were all read from a single sample in a study of blood T cell repertoires in COVID-19 (dated by TCRdb to the early 2020s). Preparation of the library involved the immunoSEQ multiplex PCR assay. TCRdb retrieved this table from immuneACCESS and kept in-frame rearrangements only. Not all clones are present; in checked studies, unresolved V genes account for under half, and no reason is known for the remainder. For this sample the table gives around 130,000 clones, of which 85% to 90% were detected only once. Approximately 2% of the sample is in the top ten clones. Source material: peripheral blood. These receptors were collected from a woman between 50 and 59 years old with acute or convalescent COVID-19.

The rearrangement links TRBV12-2 to TRBJ2-7; the table's D call, TRBD1, has no DNA check behind it. TRBV12-2 corresponds to a pseudogene. CDR3 length: 16 amino acids. The CDR3 DNA reads as TGTGCAAGTCGCTTATATAGGGGGAGATTGCTCTACGAGCAGTACTTC. This codes for CASRLYRGRLLYEQYF.

This clone was found once. The chain has TRBV14 and TRBJ2-1, with 13 bases identical to TRBD2. Germline assignment: CDR1 SGHDN and CDR2 FVKESK. V trimming: 0 bases; J trimming: 4 bases; junction bases outside the gene matches: 9. The CDR3 extends over 19 amino acids. DNA for the CDR3: TGTGCCAGCAGCCAAGATCTTACGACTAGCGGGAGGACGTACAATGAGCAGTTCTTC. Translation gives CASSQDLTTSGRTYNEQFF.